This T cell receptor beta chain is from a study of HIV-infected patients and healthy controls. This clonotype is classed as medium-sized (0.01 to 0.1%). Its antigen is undetermined. The study's findings and limits: Healthy control repertoires had roughly threefold more distinct CDR3s than untreated HIV+ repertoires, and higher Shannon diversity. CDR3 sharing between individuals was lower in HIV-infected patients than in healthy controls.

The repertoire came from unfractionated whole blood and reflected all unsorted peripheral T cells. cDNA was made from about 480 ng RNA using alpha and beta constant primers. Separate chain-specific third strand synthesis with multiplexing indices produced the alpha and beta libraries. One primer pair amplified all rearrangements per chain; each cDNA got molecular barcodes. Ligation attached cDNA to a 5' RACE adapter that carried a random hexamer and SP2 site. TCRdb passed the 5' RACE reads through MiXCR, listing each CDR3 protein once. In the table there are about 10,000 distinct CDR3 sequences, over 4.5% of which are singletons. The receptor was isolated from an adult with HIV infection. The material was blood, obtained before antiretroviral therapy.

Here the CDR3 reads CASSFVRDPSNEQFF. The DNA for the CDR3 is TGTGCCAGCAGTTTCGTCCGGGACCCCTCCAATGAGCAGTTCTTC. This chain connects TRBV12-3 or TRBV12-4 to TRBJ2-1; the D call may be TRBD1 or TRBD2 (5 bases each). Trimming stripped 3 bases from V and 6 bases from J, with 15 bases between. This CDR3 contains 15 residues.